The T cell receptor (beta chain) under discussion was sequenced for a study of T cells in Graves' hyperthyroidism and ophthalmopathy. Hyperthyroidism in the patients, aged 18 to 65, was newly diagnosed and under 2 months in duration. Findings of the study overall: Most clonotypes expanded in the thyroid (above 0.001) were also present in blood.

Amplification targeted TCR beta CDR3 regions from RNA transcripts. The HTBI primer set was used in a first-round RT-PCR of the TCR CDR3. Using its own MiXCR run on the multiplex PCR reads, TCRdb lists one record per CDR3 protein. The sample contains hundreds of thousands of distinct CDR3 sequences, 11% to 15% of which appear only once. On this clonotype itself: Its antigen is unknown. A single base separates this from a much larger clone, so it may be a read error.

The ends were cut back, 5 bases at V and 10 bases at J, with 11 bases in the middle. Germline loops: CDR1 LGHDT, CDR2 YNNKEL (reference sequence). The CDR3 loop spans 11 amino acids. V is TRBV3-1 and J is TRBJ1-1; D gene unclear. This clonotype was sampled from a woman aged 18-29 years with Graves' hyperthyroidism. The source material was blood. The CDR3 nucleotides read TGTGCCAGCAGCGGTGACGCTTCAGCTTTCTTT. Protein sequence: CASSGDASAFF.